The rows below give T cell receptor beta chains drawn from one sample of a study of control samples from healthy donors and cancer patients. Clones were sequenced by immunoSEQ multiplex PCR, and TCRdb holds only the in-frame ones, with some missing. The sample has tens of thousands of clones; roughly 88% are singletons. Sequences were obtained from blood. These receptors were taken from a woman in her forties or fifties in good health. The CDR3 runs from the conserved cysteine through the conserved F or W. D genes are given only for firm matches. For some rows the clone size is stated as once, few or many, or as a class when expanded; others skip it.

j_call: TRBJ1-2; d_call: .; clone_size: .; v_call: TRBV30; cdr3_nt: TGTGCCTGGAGTAGAAGGGTGGTGGGGGACCCTCATGGCTACACCTTC; cdr3_aa: CAWSRRVVGDPHGYTF
j_call: TRBJ1-4; d_call: TRBD1; clone_size: .; v_call: TRBV11-2; cdr3_nt: TGTGCCAGCAGCTTAGTCGACAGGGGGCTTGAAAAACTGTTTTTT; cdr3_aa: CASSLVDRGLEKLFF
j_call: TRBJ2-1; d_call: TRBD2; clone_size: .; v_call: TRBV7-2; cdr3_nt: TGTGCCAGCAGCTTACGGCTAGCGGGGGATCGAGATGAGCAGTTCTTC; cdr3_aa: CASSLRLAGDRDEQFF
j_call: TRBJ2-3; d_call: .; clone_size: .; v_call: TRBV2; cdr3_nt: TGTGCCAGCAGTGGGATTAGGAGCATAGATACGCAGTATTTT; cdr3_aa: CASSGIRSIDTQYF
j_call: TRBJ2-7; d_call: .; clone_size: .; v_call: TRBV27; cdr3_nt: TGTGCCAGCAGGGATACACGGAGCGAGCAGTACTTC; cdr3_aa: CASRDTRSEQYF
j_call: TRBJ1-5; d_call: TRBD1; clone_size: .; v_call: TRBV19; cdr3_nt: TGTGCCAGTAGTGACAGGGAAGGTCGGCCCCAGCATTTT; cdr3_aa: CASSDREGRPQHF
j_call: TRBJ1-2; d_call: .; clone_size: .; v_call: TRBV24-1; cdr3_nt: TGTGCCACCAGTGATCCTCGGGACCAAAATGGCTACACCTTC; cdr3_aa: CATSDPRDQNGYTF
j_call: TRBJ1-6; d_call: .; clone_size: .; v_call: TRBV3-1/TRBV3-2; cdr3_nt: TGTGCCAGCAGCCAATGGGTCGGTTCCAATTCACCCCTCCACTTT; cdr3_aa: CASSQWVGSNSPLHF
j_call: TRBJ1-5; d_call: .; clone_size: .; v_call: TRBV6-2/TRBV6-3; cdr3_nt: TGTGCCAGCAGCCCAACGGTAGGAGCGCCCCAGCATTTT; cdr3_aa: CASSPTVGAPQHF
j_call: TRBJ1-1; d_call: .; clone_size: once; v_call: TRBV11-2; cdr3_nt: TGTGCCAGCGGGACGATAAACACTGAAGCTTTCTTT; cdr3_aa: CASGTINTEAFF
j_call: TRBJ2-1; d_call: .; clone_size: once; v_call: TRBV2; cdr3_nt: TGTGCCAGCACCCAAGCTAGGAACTTGGAGAATGAGCAGTTCTTC; cdr3_aa: CASTQARNLENEQFF
j_call: TRBJ1-1; d_call: .; clone_size: .; v_call: TRBV4-1; cdr3_nt: TGCGCCAGCAGCCAGGGGAGGAACACTGAAGCTTTCTTT; cdr3_aa: CASSQGRNTEAFF
j_call: TRBJ1-6; d_call: .; clone_size: .; v_call: TRBV7-2; cdr3_nt: TGTGCCAGCAGCTTAACGGGGAATTCACCCCTCCACTTT; cdr3_aa: CASSLTGNSPLHF
j_call: TRBJ1-4; d_call: TRBD1; clone_size: .; v_call: TRBV10-1; cdr3_nt: TGCGCCAGCAGTGAGTCCAACGACATCGACAGGGTAAAAGGAAAACTGTTTTTT; cdr3_aa: CASSESNDIDRVKGKLFF
j_call: TRBJ2-1; d_call: .; clone_size: .; v_call: TRBV2; cdr3_nt: TGTGCCAGCAGTGGGGCCGGACGACTTTACAATGAGCAGTTCTTC; cdr3_aa: CASSGAGRLYNEQFF
j_call: TRBJ1-1; d_call: .; clone_size: .; v_call: TRBV11-2; cdr3_nt: TGTGCCAGCAGCTTACGTACGGATGAAGCTTTCTTT; cdr3_aa: CASSLRTDEAFF
j_call: TRBJ2-1; d_call: .; clone_size: .; v_call: TRBV28; cdr3_nt: TGTGCCAGCAGGACCGACTCCTACAATGAGCAGTTCTTC; cdr3_aa: CASRTDSYNEQFF
j_call: TRBJ2-7; d_call: TRBD2; clone_size: .; v_call: TRBV2; cdr3_nt: TGTGCCAGCTCAACCACTACTAGCGGGGGAGCCCGGCAGTACTTC; cdr3_aa: CASSTTTSGGARQYF
j_call: TRBJ2-2; d_call: TRBD2; clone_size: once; v_call: TRBV2; cdr3_nt: TGTGCCAGCAGTGTTAGCGGGGGGGCTATCGGGGAGCTGTTTTTT; cdr3_aa: CASSVSGGAIGELFF
j_call: TRBJ2-7; d_call: .; clone_size: .; v_call: TRBV12-3/TRBV12-4; cdr3_nt: TGTGCCAGCGTGTACGGGGATTCCTACGAGCAGTACTTC; cdr3_aa: CASVYGDSYEQYF
j_call: TRBJ1-1; d_call: TRBD1; clone_size: .; v_call: TRBV6-5; cdr3_nt: TGTGCCAGCAGAAGACAGGGATCGAACACTGAAGCTTTCTTT; cdr3_aa: CASRRQGSNTEAFF
j_call: TRBJ2-7; d_call: .; clone_size: .; v_call: TRBV18; cdr3_nt: TGTGCCAGCTCACCACGAAACAGGGAATCGCAGTACTTC; cdr3_aa: CASSPRNRESQYF
j_call: TRBJ2-3; d_call: TRBD2; clone_size: .; v_call: TRBV5-8; cdr3_nt: TGTGCCAGCAGCTTCGGTGGACTAGCGTCCACGGATACGCAGTATTTT; cdr3_aa: CASSFGGLASTDTQYF
j_call: TRBJ1-1; d_call: .; clone_size: .; v_call: TRBV18; cdr3_nt: TGTGCCAGCTCTCCAAGGGGATTCCAGATGAACACTGAAGCTTTCTTT; cdr3_aa: CASSPRGFQMNTEAFF
j_call: TRBJ2-3; d_call: .; clone_size: .; v_call: TRBV4-1; cdr3_nt: TGCGCCAGCAGCTTTATTAGAGATACGCAGTATTTT; cdr3_aa: CASSFIRDTQYF
j_call: TRBJ1-2; d_call: .; clone_size: .; v_call: TRBV5-4; cdr3_nt: TGTGCCAGCAGCTTGGAGAACTATGGCTACACCTTC; cdr3_aa: CASSLENYGYTF
j_call: TRBJ1-1; d_call: .; clone_size: .; v_call: TRBV6-6; cdr3_nt: TGTGCCAGCAGCACGCCACCCGTCGATAGGACTGAAGCTTTCTTT; cdr3_aa: CASSTPPVDRTEAFF
j_call: TRBJ1-2; d_call: TRBD1; clone_size: .; v_call: TRBV2; cdr3_nt: TGTGCCAGCAGAGTCGGACAGGGAGATAATAGGAGTGGCTACACCTTC; cdr3_aa: CASRVGQGDNRSGYTF
j_call: TRBJ1-2; d_call: .; clone_size: .; v_call: TRBV5-1; cdr3_nt: TGCGCCAGCAGCTTGGGCGGGGACTATGGCTACACCTTC; cdr3_aa: CASSLGGDYGYTF
j_call: TRBJ2-3; d_call: .; clone_size: .; v_call: TRBV5-1; cdr3_nt: TGCGCCAGCAGCCAATTACTAGGCTTCACAGATACGCAGTATTTT; cdr3_aa: CASSQLLGFTDTQYF
j_call: TRBJ2-7; d_call: TRBD2; clone_size: .; v_call: TRBV9; cdr3_nt: TGTGCCAGCAGCCCAGGATGGGAGGGTAACGCCTACGAGCAGTACTTC; cdr3_aa: CASSPGWEGNAYEQYF
j_call: TRBJ2-7; d_call: .; clone_size: .; v_call: TRBV6-5; cdr3_nt: TGTGCCAGCAGCAGGACAGGAGGGACCATACAGCAGTACTTC; cdr3_aa: CASSRTGGTIQQYF
j_call: TRBJ1-5; d_call: .; clone_size: .; v_call: TRBV12-3/TRBV12-4; cdr3_nt: TGTGCCAGCAGTCTCTTAAATCAGCCCCAGCATTTT; cdr3_aa: CASSLLNQPQHF
j_call: TRBJ2-5; d_call: TRBD1; clone_size: .; v_call: TRBV5-1; cdr3_nt: TGCGCCAGCAGCTTCACGGACAGGGCGTCTCGAGAGACCCAGTACTTC; cdr3_aa: CASSFTDRASRETQYF
j_call: TRBJ2-2; d_call: .; clone_size: .; v_call: TRBV3-1/TRBV3-2; cdr3_nt: TGTGCCAGCAGCCAATCACCCGTCGACACCGGGGAGCTGTTTTTT; cdr3_aa: CASSQSPVDTGELFF
j_call: TRBJ1-4; d_call: TRBD1; clone_size: .; v_call: TRBV6-5; cdr3_nt: TGTGCCAGCAGTCCGCACGACAGGGTAATAGAAAAACTGTTTTTT; cdr3_aa: CASSPHDRVIEKLFF
j_call: TRBJ1-4; d_call: .; clone_size: .; v_call: TRBV2; cdr3_nt: TGTGCCAGCAGTGTGACAGGAAATGAAAAACTGTTTTTT; cdr3_aa: CASSVTGNEKLFF
j_call: TRBJ2-2; d_call: TRBD1; clone_size: .; v_call: TRBV5-1; cdr3_nt: TGCGCCAGCAGCCCACGTACAGGGGACACCGGGGAGCTGTTTTTT; cdr3_aa: CASSPRTGDTGELFF
j_call: TRBJ1-6; d_call: TRBD1; clone_size: .; v_call: TRBV14; cdr3_nt: TGTGCCAGCAGCCTGGGACAGGGATTCCGGGCGCCCCTCCACTTT; cdr3_aa: CASSLGQGFRAPLHF
j_call: TRBJ1-1; d_call: .; clone_size: .; v_call: TRBV5-4; cdr3_nt: TGTGCCAGCAGCTTTAGGGCGGGGAACACTGAAGCTTTCTTT; cdr3_aa: CASSFRAGNTEAFF
j_call: TRBJ1-2; d_call: .; clone_size: .; v_call: TRBV5-6; cdr3_nt: TGTGCCAGCAGCCACCTGGGGGCCTCCTATGGCTACACCTTC; cdr3_aa: CASSHLGASYGYTF
j_call: TRBJ2-3; d_call: TRBD2; clone_size: .; v_call: TRBV2; cdr3_nt: TGTGCCAGCAGCCGGGGGGGCTCTGGAGATACGCAGTATTTT; cdr3_aa: CASSRGGSGDTQYF
j_call: TRBJ2-1; d_call: .; clone_size: .; v_call: TRBV2; cdr3_nt: TGTGCCAGCAGGAAGGGGGAGGGCAATGAGCAGTTCTTC; cdr3_aa: CASRKGEGNEQFF